This entry describes one T cell receptor (beta chain). The antigen is not known. The CDR3 covers 19 residues. Germline V gene sequence: CDR1 LGHNA, CDR2 YNFKEQ. Germline trimming cut 4 bases from V and 4 bases from J; bases unmatched to any gene: 18. Expressed TCRB transcripts got sequenced, as all isolated RNA was reverse transcribed. Assay: immunoSEQ multiplex PCR; the TCRdb copy retains only in-frame clones and omits some. The sample shows under 50,000 clones, roughly 68% of them seen only once. The data originate from a study of beta chain features in type 1 diabetes. Study-wide findings and caveats: The study found that naive, central memory and Treg TCRB repertoires appeared more similar in patients than in healthy donors. Still unanswered here is whether HLA type influences TCRB rearrangement. Researchers report that Type 1 diabetes patients had moderately but significantly shorter TCRB CDR3s across all four CD4+ subsets.

J is TRBJ2-1 and V is TRBV4-2; 8 nucleotides line up with TRBD2. This clonotype was obtained from a woman aged 18-29 years with type 1 diabetes. The sequenced material came from Tregs from blood. The chain's CDR3 is CASSRISTRLAGLYNEQFF. CDR3 nucleotides: TGTGCCAGCAGCCGCATTTCTACCCGGCTAGCGGGCTTATACAATGAGCAGTTCTTC.